The 24 T cell receptor beta chains in this list originate from one sample, sequenced in a study of Ad26.COV2.S vaccination and SARS-CoV-2 variants (dated by TCRdb to the early 2020s). Taken with the paper, the label for treatment or condition translates to: 19 received Ad26.COV2.S at low or high dose, single or two shots; about 5 received placebo; per-sample allocation not given. For vaccine and placebo recipients, the sequenced repertoires came from samples collected on day 63 after the first injection. Libraries came from the immunoSEQ multiplex PCR assay. TCRdb limited this immuneACCESS table to in-frame rearrangements with V and J called. A share of clones is missing; checked studies link under half to unresolved V genes, and the rest is unexplained. The table for this sample lists approximately 280,000 clones; around 87% of them were counted only once. The top ten clones comprise 2.5% to 3.5% of the sample.

The specimen was peripheral blood, collected in a trial of Ad26.COV2.S vaccine versus placebo. The receptor set was obtained from a person aged 18-60 years who received the Ad26.COV2.S COVID-19 vaccine or a placebo.

The gene calls are TRBV20-1 and TRBJ2-7; D remains ambiguous. Germline loops: CDR1 DFQATT, CDR2 SNEGSKA (reference sequence). The V end was cut by 2 bases, the J end by 1 base, with 3 bases between. The CDR3 is 11 amino acids. CDR3 nucleotide sequence: TGCAGTGCTAGACTTTCCTACGAGCAGTACTTC. It encodes CSARLSYEQYF.

DNA of the CDR3: TGTGCCAGCAGTTTATTCGGGGTAGACACTGAAGCTTTCTTT. Its translation is CASSLFGVDTEAFF. The chain is built from TRBV27 and TRBJ1-1; no definite D call. V was shortened by 1 base and J by 3 bases, with 9 bases between the two germline ends. The CDR3 is 14 residues long. Germline V gives CDR1 MNHEY, CDR2 SMNVEV (reference sequence).

This clone turned up a few times. V gene TRBV15 combines with J gene TRBJ2-7; 7 nucleotides agree with TRBD1. The CDR3 extends over 15 amino acids. The V and J ends lost 1 base and 2 bases, in that order; junction bases with no gene match: 5. Germline V gives CDR1 LNHNV, CDR2 YYDKDF (reference sequence). The CDR3 region has the DNA TGTGCCACCAGCAGAGGCCGGGACAGTACCTACGAGCAGTACTTC. It encodes CATSRGRDSTYEQYF.

The genes are TRBV19 and TRBJ2-7; 8 bases align to TRBD2. V was clipped by 3 bases and J by 3 bases; unmatched bases: 22. The CDR3 spans 20 residues. Germline assignment: CDR1 LNHDA and CDR2 SQIVND (reference sequence). Here the CDR3 DNA reads TGTGCCAGTAGTATCAGTCAAGCGGGGGCCCTCGGGGAGGGACTCTACGAGCAGTACTTC. This gives the protein CASSISQAGALGEGLYEQYF.

J is TRBJ2-3 and V is TRBV6-2 or TRBV6-3; possible D gene TRBD2, 5 bases. Germline values: CDR1 MNHEY, CDR2 SVGEGT. V was clipped by 3 bases and J by 2 bases, with 12 bases between them. This CDR3 has 15 amino acids. CDR3 DNA sequence: TGTGCCAGCAGTTATCGTTCGCGGGCCACAGATACGCAGTATTTT. Protein product: CASSYRSRATDTQYF.

The V and J genes are TRBV3-1 (or the pseudogene TRBV3-2) and TRBJ2-1, with a tentative D call TRBD2 (7 bases). Germline assignment: CDR1 LGHDT and CDR2 YNNKEL (reference sequence). The CDR3 consists of 15 residues. Trimming removed 1 base at V and 7 bases at J, with 14 bases between. The CDR3 loop reads CASSQVGGASNEQFF. CDR3 DNA: TGTGCCAGCAGCCAAGTTGGGGGGGCCTCGAATGAGCAGTTCTTC.

The gene calls are TRBV2 and TRBJ1-2; maybe TRBD1 (5 bases). The CDR3 extends over 14 amino acids. Deletions cut 5 bases from V and 4 bases from J, with 14 bases between. Germline V gene sequence: CDR1 SNHLY, CDR2 FYNNEI. The CDR3 sequence is CASSWIPGGYGYTF. In DNA, the CDR3 is TGTGCCAGCAGTTGGATCCCCGGGGGCTATGGCTACACCTTC.

This clone appeared once. The chain joins TRBV28 to TRBJ2-7, with D possibly matching TRBD1 (6 bases). Germline CDR1 reads MDHEN; CDR2 reads SYDVKM. The length of the CDR3 is 16 residues. Trimming shortened V by 3 bases and J by 4 bases, and 19 bases separated the two germline ends. CDR3 in amino acids: CASSLDFAGERYEQYF. The DNA for the CDR3 is TGTGCCAGCAGTTTGGATTTCGCAGGGGAGAGGTACGAGCAGTACTTC.

The CDR3 DNA is TGTGCCAGCAGCTTGGACCTAGCGGGAGTTGTAGAGCAGTACTTC. Its translation is CASSLDLAGVVEQYF. The V gene is TRBV5-4, the J gene TRBJ2-7, with 10 bases that match TRBD2. The CDR3 is made up of 15 amino acids. Looked up from germline, CDR1 is SGHNT and CDR2 is YYREEE (reference sequence). The ends lost 0 bases at V and 7 bases at J; junction bases unmatched: 7.

This chain connects TRBV19 to TRBJ1-4, with D perhaps TRBD1 (5 bases). The germline V gene has CDR1 LNHDA and CDR2 SQIVND (reference sequence). Deletions cut 6 bases from V and 5 bases from J, with 16 bases between. This CDR3 is built from 15 residues. This CDR3 is CASSDQGPLNEKLFF. CDR3 in DNA: TGTGCCAGTAGCGACCAGGGACCGCTGAATGAAAAACTGTTTTTT.

V gene TRBV27 combines with J gene TRBJ1-5; the D is unclear. V was trimmed by 3 bases and J by 7 bases, leaving 10 bases between them. CDR1 is MNHEY, CDR2 SMNVEV, per germline (reference sequence). The CDR3 is 13 amino acids. Here the CDR3 reads CASSFSRGQPQHF. In DNA, the CDR3 is TGTGCCAGCAGTTTTTCCCGGGGACAGCCCCAGCATTTT.

This CDR3 is CASSLAILKGTEQYF. CDR3 nucleotide sequence: TGTGCCAGCAGCTTGGCCATCCTAAAGGGAACCGAGCAGTACTTC. J is TRBJ2-7 and V is TRBV5-6; D gene ambiguous. From germline, CDR1 is SGHDT and CDR2 YYEEEE. This CDR3 is built from 15 residues. V was trimmed by 0 bases and J by 6 bases, leaving 16 bases between them.

The rearrangement links TRBV5-1 to TRBJ2-2, with 7 nucleotides matching TRBD1. The trim removed 8 bases at V and 5 bases at J, leaving 6 bases unmatched. The CDR3 length is 13 residues. The V gene's germline CDR1 is SGHRS and CDR2 YFSETQ. The CDR3 coding sequence is TGCGCCAGTGGACAGGAACGAACCGGGGAGCTGTTTTTT. It is translated as CASGQERTGELFF. Using reference TRBV5-1 and TRBJ2-2 for the parts outside the CDR3, the full variable domain is KAGVTQTPRYLIKTRGQQVTLSCSPISGHRSVSWYQQTPGQGLQFLFEYFSETQRNKGNFPGRFSGRQFSNSRSEMNVSTLELGDSALYLCASGQERTGELFFGEGSRLTVL.

The V call is TRBV7-9, the J call TRBJ2-2, with 9 bases fitting TRBD1. CDR1 and CDR2 from the germline V gene are SEHNR and FQNEAQ (reference sequence). Losses at the gene ends were 4 bases for V and 1 base for J; bases not matched to a gene: 4. The CDR3 loop spans 16 amino acids. As DNA, the CDR3 is TGTGCCAGCAGCTCTAAGGACAGGGGGAACACCGGGGAGCTGTTTTTT. This encodes CASSSKDRGNTGELFF. Variable domain in full (rest from reference TRBV7-9 and TRBJ2-2): DTGVSQNPRHKITKRGQNVTFRCDPISEHNRLYWYRQTLGQGPEFLTYFQNEAQLEKSRLLSDRFSAERPKGSFSTLEIQRTEQGDSAMYLCASSSKDRGNTGELFFGEGSRLTVL.

V and J are TRBV5-1 and TRBJ1-1, with a possible D match to TRBD1 (6 bases). The V gene's germline CDR1 is SGHRS and CDR2 YFSETQ. This CDR3 has 15 amino acids. Between the trimmed V and J ends, which lost 1 base and 4 bases, there was a span of 14 bases. This chain's CDR3 is CASSLIPGETTEAFF. The CDR3 coding sequence is TGCGCCAGCAGCTTGATTCCAGGGGAAACCACTGAAGCTTTCTTT.

This clone has just one count. V and J are TRBV5-4 and TRBJ2-6, with D hard to call. Trimming took off 3 bases at V and 14 bases at J, with 12 bases between the two ends. Looked up from germline, CDR1 is SGHNT and CDR2 is YYREEE (reference sequence). This CDR3 region has 12 residues. The CDR3 coding sequence is TGTGCCAGCAGCTCTTACAGCGTCCTCCTGACTTTC. This encodes CASSSYSVLLTF.

The gene calls are TRBV19 and TRBJ2-5, with TRBD1 matching over 7 bases. CDR1 is LNHDA and CDR2 is SQIVND in the germline V gene (reference sequence). With V trimmed by 0 bases and J by 4 bases, 8 bases remained unmatched. This CDR3 region has 16 residues. CDR3 bases: TGTGCCAGTAGTATAGAGGTAGGGGGCGGGTCAGAGACCCAGTACTTC. This sequence encodes CASSIEVGGGSETQYF.

This sequence joins TRBV10-1 and TRBJ2-7; the D is unclear. Trimming stripped 8 bases from V and 1 base from J, with 12 bases between. This CDR3 has 13 amino acids. Per germline, CDR1 WNHNN and CDR2 SYGVQD (reference sequence). The CDR3 bases are TGCGCCAGCCTAGGGCGCAATTCCTACGAGCAGTACTTC. Protein: CASLGRNSYEQYF.

In its sample, this clone was seen many times. The chain uses TRBV11-2 and TRBJ1-6; D uncertain. CDR3 size: 17 residues. CDR1 is SGHAT, CDR2 FQNNGV, per germline. Trimming removed 2 bases from V and 12 bases from J, with 23 bases in between. Here the CDR3 DNA reads TGTGCCAGCAGCTTAAGTACGGGGTGGCAGGACGATCGACCCCTCCACTTT. Its translation: CASSLSTGWQDDRPLHF.

The V gene is TRBV25-1, the J gene TRBJ2-7; the D is unclear. Trimming took 2 bases from V and 7 from J, leaving 18 bases between them. This CDR3 comprises 15 residues. CDR1 and CDR2 (germline): MGHDK, SYGVNS. The CDR3 region is CASSERLFSDGEQYF. CDR3 in DNA: TGTGCCAGCAGTGAAAGACTCTTTAGTGATGGAGAGCAGTACTTC.

This clone was recorded only once. The rearrangement links TRBV7-9 to TRBJ1-1, with D tentatively TRBD1 (6 bases). Trimming took 5 bases from V and 5 from J, leaving 9 bases between them. There are 12 residues in the CDR3. Per the germline V gene, CDR1 is SEHNR and CDR2 is FQNEAQ (reference sequence). For the CDR3, the DNA is TGTGCCAGCAGCCAGGGGAGTACTGAAGCTTTCTTT. Translated, it gives CASSQGSTEAFF. Combining the CDR3 with reference TRBV7-9 and TRBJ1-1 gives the whole variable domain DTGVSQNPRHKITKRGQNVTFRCDPISEHNRLYWYRQTLGQGPEFLTYFQNEAQLEKSRLLSDRFSAERPKGSFSTLEIQRTEQGDSAMYLCASSQGSTEAFFGQGTRLTVV.

The chain employs TRBV27 and TRBJ1-1; the D is unclear. This CDR3 is built from 15 residues. V gave up 4 bases and J gave up 3 bases, with 15 bases separating them. The germline gives CDR1 MNHEY, CDR2 SMNVEV (reference sequence). The CDR3 sequence is CASSSNRDSYTEAFF. The CDR3 DNA reads TGTGCCAGCAGTTCGAATAGGGATTCCTACACTGAAGCTTTCTTT.

The chain recombines TRBV7-9 with TRBJ2-7, with D tentatively TRBD1 or TRBD2 (6 bases each). This CDR3 is built from 15 residues. CDR1 and CDR2 from the germline V gene are SEHNR and FQNEAQ (reference sequence). Trimming took off 5 bases at V and 2 bases at J, with 16 bases between the two ends. CDR3 loop: CASSHRERGAYEQYF. For the CDR3, the DNA is TGTGCCAGCAGCCACAGGGAGAGGGGGGCCTACGAGCAGTACTTC.

This sequence joins TRBV7-9 and TRBJ2-1, with a possible D match to TRBD2 (5 bases). V was pared by 5 bases and J by 8 bases, with 16 bases between. This CDR3 spans 14 amino acids. Germline V CDR1 and CDR2: SEHNR, FQNEAQ (reference sequence). The CDR3 loop reads CASSRDPYGDEQFF. DNA of the CDR3: TGTGCCAGCAGCCGTGACCCATACGGGGATGAGCAGTTCTTC.